The entry that follows covers one TCR beta chain sequence. Its antigen is not identified. The CDR3 loop spans 11 amino acids. CDR1 and CDR2 from the germline V gene are LNHNV and YYDKDF (reference sequence). The V and J ends lost 0 bases and 5 bases respectively, with 2 bases between them. The data were obtained in a study of a mutant IDH1 vaccine in newly diagnosed glioma. As to time point: week 23, last vaccination. Each dose of the vaccine consisted of 300 ug of mutant IDH1 20-mer peptide, with topical imiquimod. Measured with immunoSEQ multiplex PCR; TCRdb has only the in-frame clones, and not every one. In the table there are over 35,000 clones, roughly 81% of which are singletons.

The sequence was collected from a man in his forties or fifties with glioma. Source: PBMCs, taken from a glioma patient whose treatment included an IDH1 peptide vaccine. The rearrangement links TRBV15 to TRBJ2-7; no clear D gene. CDR3 DNA: TGTGCCACCAGCAGAGATGACGAGCAGTACTTC. Protein: CATSRDDEQYF.